The TCR beta chain under discussion was sequenced for a study of OX40 agonist ivuxolimab in advanced cancers. Study-wide context: Ivuxolimab, which targeted the costimulatory receptor OX40 (CD134), was an agonistic, fully human IgG2 monoclonal antibody. Intravenous ivuxolimab was administered to patients every 2 weeks at six dose levels: 0.01, 0.1, 0.3, 1.5, 3 and 10 mg/kg. Among the 50 to 55 dose-escalation patients, around 20 had hepatocellular carcinoma, 15 or so melanoma, 9 renal cell carcinoma and 9 head and neck cancer. In the dose-escalation cohort, approximately 80% of patients were male, and the mean age was around 60 years with a range of roughly 23 to 90. Prior anti-PD-1, anti-PD-L1 or anti-CTLA-4 therapy was permitted, and checkpoint inhibitors had been received by about 44% of dose-escalation patients. Partial responses occurred in three dose-escalation patients: two with cutaneous melanoma and one with hepatocellular carcinoma. Peripheral TCRbeta sequencing aimed to test whether ivuxolimab altered TCR sequence diversity and caused clonal T-cell expansion. The paper covers the monotherapy dose-escalation part of the phase I ivuxolimab trial, which included N of about 56 patients.

What the work shows at the level of the full study, not this receptor alone: Partial responders in the 0.1-3.0 mg/kg groups had among the lowest normalized peripheral clonal expansion, especially among CD8+ T cells. Which antigens the clonally expanded peripheral T cells were specific for was not determined. Low levels of normalized T-cell clonal expansion were also shown by some nonresponding patients. Clonal expansion of both CD4+ and CD8+ blood T cells was observed from baseline to week 6 at doses 0.1 to 3.0 mg/kg. After ivuxolimab, expanded clones were on average more numerous among CD8+ T cells than among CD4+ T cells.

The trial excluded patients who had a history of autoimmune disease or were on systemic immunosuppression. Peripheral blood for TCR sequencing was collected from all dose cohorts at baseline, on cycle 4 day 1, and on cycle 7 day 1. The samples were drawn from a first-in-human, open-label, multicenter phase I dose-escalation trial of ivuxolimab. Adults with locally advanced or metastatic melanoma, renal cell carcinoma, hepatocellular carcinoma or head and neck squamous cell carcinoma were enrolled in the trial. Before TCR sequencing, CD4+ T cells and CD8+ T cells from peripheral blood were sorted into separate populations. The germline V gene gives CDR1 as SGHTA and CDR2 as FQGNSA. V is cut by 1 base and J by 6 bases, and the space between the germline ends is 18 bases. The CDR3 spans 16 residues, from the cysteine through the phenylalanine. Here the CDR3 DNA is all that survives: 48 bases in frame from base 1.

For sequencing of the TCRbeta CDR3 region, genomic DNA was extracted from the sorted cells. TCRbeta CDR3 regions were sequenced using the immunoSEQ Assay. Entries here come from immuneACCESS through TCRdb and include only in-frame sequences with V and J called. Some clones fail to appear in such tables; in the studies checked, an unresolved V gene covers under half of the shortfall, and the cause of the remainder is unknown. This sample gives around 140,000 clones in total; around 93% of them show up just once. The ten largest clones add up to roughly 1% of the sample. As regards this clone: Its cognate antigen has yet to be identified. No base quality information exists; no much larger clone differs at one position.

The sample consisted of CD4+ or CD8+ T cells sorted from blood, taken in a trial of the OX40 agonist ivuxolimab. The chain is encoded by TRBV7-2 joined to TRBJ1-2; the D region possibly corresponds to TRBD1 (5 bases align). This receptor was obtained from an adult with an advanced solid tumor such as melanoma, head and neck, liver or kidney cancer. The sequence in DNA is TGTGCCAGCAGCTTAGTAAGGGCCCCCGAGGGGCATGGCTACACCTTC. This sequence encodes CASSLVRAPEGHGYTF.